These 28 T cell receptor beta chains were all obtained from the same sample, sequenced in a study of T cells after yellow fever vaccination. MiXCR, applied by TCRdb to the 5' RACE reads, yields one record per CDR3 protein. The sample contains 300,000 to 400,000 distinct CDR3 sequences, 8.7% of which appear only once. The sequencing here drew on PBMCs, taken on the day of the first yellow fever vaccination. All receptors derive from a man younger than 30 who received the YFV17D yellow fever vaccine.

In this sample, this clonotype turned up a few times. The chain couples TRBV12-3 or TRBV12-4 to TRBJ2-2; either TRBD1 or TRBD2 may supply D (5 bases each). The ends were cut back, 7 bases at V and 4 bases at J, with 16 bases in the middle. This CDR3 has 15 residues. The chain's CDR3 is CASTSGRVGTGELFF. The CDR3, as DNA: TGTGCCAGCACCTCGGGACGCGTGGGCACCGGGGAGCTGTTTTTT.

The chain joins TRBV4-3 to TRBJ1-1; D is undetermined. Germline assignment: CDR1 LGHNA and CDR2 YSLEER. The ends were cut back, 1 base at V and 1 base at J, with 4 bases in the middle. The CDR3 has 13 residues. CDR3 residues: CASSQAANTEAFF. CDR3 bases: TGCGCCAGCAGCCAAGCAGCGAACACTGAAGCTTTCTTT.

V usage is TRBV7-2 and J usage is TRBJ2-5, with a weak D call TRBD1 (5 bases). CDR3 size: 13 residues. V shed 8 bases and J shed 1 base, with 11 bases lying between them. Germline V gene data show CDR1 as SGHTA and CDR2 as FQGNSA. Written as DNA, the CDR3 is TGTGCCAGCGGCCAGGGTTCCCAAGAGACCCAGTACTTC. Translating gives CASGQGSQETQYF.

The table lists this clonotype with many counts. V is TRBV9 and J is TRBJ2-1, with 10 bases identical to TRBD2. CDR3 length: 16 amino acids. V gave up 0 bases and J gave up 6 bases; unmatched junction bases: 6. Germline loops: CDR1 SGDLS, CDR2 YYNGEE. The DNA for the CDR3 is TGTGCCAGCAGCGTAGCGAGTAGCGGGGGGCCCAATGAGCAGTTCTTC. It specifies CASSVASSGGPNEQFF.

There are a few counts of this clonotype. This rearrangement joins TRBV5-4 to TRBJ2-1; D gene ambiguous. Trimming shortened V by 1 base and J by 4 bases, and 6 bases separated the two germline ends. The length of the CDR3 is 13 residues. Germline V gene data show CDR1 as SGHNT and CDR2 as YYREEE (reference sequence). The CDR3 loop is CASSLMQYNEQFF. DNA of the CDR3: TGTGCCAGCAGCTTGATGCAGTACAATGAGCAGTTCTTC.

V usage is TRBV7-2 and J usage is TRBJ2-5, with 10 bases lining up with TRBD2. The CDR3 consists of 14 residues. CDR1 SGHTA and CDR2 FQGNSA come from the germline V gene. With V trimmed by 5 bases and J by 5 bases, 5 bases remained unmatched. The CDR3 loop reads CASSTGLAAETQYF. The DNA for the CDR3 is TGTGCCAGCAGCACCGGACTAGCGGCGGAGACCCAGTACTTC.

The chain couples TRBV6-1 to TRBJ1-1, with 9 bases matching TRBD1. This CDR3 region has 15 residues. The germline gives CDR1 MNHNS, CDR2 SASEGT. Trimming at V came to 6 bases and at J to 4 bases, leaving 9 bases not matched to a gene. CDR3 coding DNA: TGTGCCAGCAGGATACCGGGACAGGGAACCACTGAAGCTTTCTTT. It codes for CASRIPGQGTTEAFF.

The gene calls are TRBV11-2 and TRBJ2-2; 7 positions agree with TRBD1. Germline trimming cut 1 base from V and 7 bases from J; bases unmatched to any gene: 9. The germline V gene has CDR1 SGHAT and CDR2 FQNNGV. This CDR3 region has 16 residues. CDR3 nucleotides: TGTGCCAGCAGCTTAGGAAGGGACAGACGGGGCGGGGAGCTGTTTTTT. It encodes CASSLGRDRRGGELFF.

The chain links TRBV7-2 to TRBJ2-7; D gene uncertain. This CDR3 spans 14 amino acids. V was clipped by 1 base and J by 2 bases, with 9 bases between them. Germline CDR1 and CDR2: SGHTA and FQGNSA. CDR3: CASSLDSGTYEQYV. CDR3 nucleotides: TGTGCCAGCAGCTTAGATTCTGGAACCTACGAGCAGTACGTC.

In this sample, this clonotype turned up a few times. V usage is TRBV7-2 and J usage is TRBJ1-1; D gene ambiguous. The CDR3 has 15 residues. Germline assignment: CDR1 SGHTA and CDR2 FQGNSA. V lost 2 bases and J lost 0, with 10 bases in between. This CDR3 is CASSLTPPVNTEAFF. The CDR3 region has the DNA TGTGCCAGCAGCTTAACCCCCCCCGTGAACACTGAAGCTTTCTTT.

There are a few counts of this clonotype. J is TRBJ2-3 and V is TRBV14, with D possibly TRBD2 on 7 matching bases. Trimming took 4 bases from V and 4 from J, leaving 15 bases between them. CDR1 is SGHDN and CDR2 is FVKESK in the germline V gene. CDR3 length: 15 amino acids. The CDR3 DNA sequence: TGTGCCAGCAGCCCAGCCGGGGGGCTGGCAGATACGCAGTATTTT. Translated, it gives CASSPAGGLADTQYF.

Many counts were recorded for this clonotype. The CDR3 region has the DNA TGCGCCAGCAGCCCTAGCGGGGAACAAGAGACCCAGTACTTC. This translates into CASSPSGEQETQYF. The rearrangement joins TRBV4-1 to TRBJ2-5, with 9 bases matching TRBD2. The CDR3 sequence is 14 residues long. Trimming at V came to 4 bases and at J to 2 bases, leaving 2 bases not matched to a gene. CDR1 is MGHRA and CDR2 is YSYEKL in the germline V gene.

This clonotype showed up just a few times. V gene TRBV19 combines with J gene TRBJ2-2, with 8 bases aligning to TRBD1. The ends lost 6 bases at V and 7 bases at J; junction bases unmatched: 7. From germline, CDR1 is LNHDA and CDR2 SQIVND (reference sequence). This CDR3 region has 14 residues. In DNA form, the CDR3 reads TGTGCCAGTAGCCTGACAGGGGCGGGCGGGGAGCTGTTTTTT. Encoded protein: CASSLTGAGGELFF.

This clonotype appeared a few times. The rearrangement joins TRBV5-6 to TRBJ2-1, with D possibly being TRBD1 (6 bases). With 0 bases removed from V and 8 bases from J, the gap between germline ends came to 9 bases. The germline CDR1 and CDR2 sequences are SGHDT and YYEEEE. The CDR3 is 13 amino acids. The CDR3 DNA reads TGTGCCAGCAGCTTGGGGACAGAATATGAGCAGTTCTTC. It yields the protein CASSLGTEYEQFF.

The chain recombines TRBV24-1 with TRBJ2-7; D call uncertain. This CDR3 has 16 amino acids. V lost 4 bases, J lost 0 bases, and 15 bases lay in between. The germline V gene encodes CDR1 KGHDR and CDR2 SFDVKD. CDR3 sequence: CATSDEDSPCSYEQYV. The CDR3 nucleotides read TGTGCCACCAGTGACGAAGACTCCCCTTGCTCCTACGAGCAGTACGTC.

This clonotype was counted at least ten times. CDR3 loop: CASSRRTQGSSGNTIYF. The CDR3 DNA reads TGTGCCAGCAGTCGGAGAACACAGGGGAGCTCTGGAAACACCATATATTTT. The chain links TRBV12-3 or TRBV12-4 to TRBJ1-3; TRBD1 matches at 7 bases. V lost 5 bases and J lost 0; bases outside the gene matches: 10. The CDR3 covers 17 residues.

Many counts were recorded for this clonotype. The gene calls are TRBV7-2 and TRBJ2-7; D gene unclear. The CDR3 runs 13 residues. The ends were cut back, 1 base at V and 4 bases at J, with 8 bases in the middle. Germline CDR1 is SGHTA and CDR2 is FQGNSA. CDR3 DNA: TGTGCCAGCAGCTTAGTGACCGGATACGAGCAGTACTTC. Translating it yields CASSLVTGYEQYF.

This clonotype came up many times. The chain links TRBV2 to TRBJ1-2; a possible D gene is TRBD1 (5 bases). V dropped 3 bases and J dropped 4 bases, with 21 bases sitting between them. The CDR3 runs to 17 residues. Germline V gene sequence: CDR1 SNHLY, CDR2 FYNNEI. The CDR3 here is CASSESRGWQTRYGYTF. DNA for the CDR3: TGTGCCAGCAGTGAGTCTAGGGGATGGCAGACTCGCTATGGCTACACCTTC.

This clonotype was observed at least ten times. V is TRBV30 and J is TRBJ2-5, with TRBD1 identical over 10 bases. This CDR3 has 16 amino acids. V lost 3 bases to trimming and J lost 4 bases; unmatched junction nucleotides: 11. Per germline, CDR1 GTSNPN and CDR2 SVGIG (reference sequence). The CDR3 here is CAWSTIRDRGRETQYF. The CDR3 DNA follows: TGTGCCTGGAGCACGATTAGGGACAGGGGAAGAGAGACCCAGTACTTC.

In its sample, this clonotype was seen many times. CDR3 sequence: CASSRGLYNEQFF. The DNA of the CDR3 is TGTGCCAGTTCCAGGGGTTTATACAATGAGCAGTTCTTC. The chain uses TRBV7-9 and TRBJ2-1; a weak D match, TRBD1 (6 bases). Germline values: CDR1 SEHNR, CDR2 FQNEAQ (reference sequence). The CDR3 length is 13 residues. V was cut by 9 bases and J by 4 bases, with 13 bases left in between.

The CDR3 coding sequence is TGTGCCAGCAGCAATAGCGACTACGAGCAGTACGTC. Translating it yields CASSNSDYEQYV. The V call is TRBV21-1, the J call TRBJ2-7. TRBV21-1 is termed a pseudogene. The CDR3 runs to 12 residues.

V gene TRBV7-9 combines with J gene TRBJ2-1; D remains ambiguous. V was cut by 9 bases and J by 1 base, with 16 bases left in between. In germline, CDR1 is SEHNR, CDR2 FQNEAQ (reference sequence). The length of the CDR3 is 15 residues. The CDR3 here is CASLSGEQSYNEQFF. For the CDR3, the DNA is TGTGCCAGTCTCTCCGGAGAACAATCCTACAATGAGCAGTTCTTC.

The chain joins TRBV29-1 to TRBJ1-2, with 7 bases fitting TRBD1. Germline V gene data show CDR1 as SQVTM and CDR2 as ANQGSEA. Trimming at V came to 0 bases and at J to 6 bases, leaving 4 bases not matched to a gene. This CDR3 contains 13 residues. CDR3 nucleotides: TGCAGCGTTGAAGACCCGACAGGGAATGGCTACACCTTC. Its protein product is CSVEDPTGNGYTF.

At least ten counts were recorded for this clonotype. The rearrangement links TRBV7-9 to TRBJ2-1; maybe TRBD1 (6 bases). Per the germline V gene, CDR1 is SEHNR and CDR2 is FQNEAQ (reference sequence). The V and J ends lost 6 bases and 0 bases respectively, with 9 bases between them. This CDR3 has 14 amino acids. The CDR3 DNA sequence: TGTGCCAGCAGGATGGACAGCTCCTACAATGAGCAGTTCTTC. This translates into CASRMDSSYNEQFF.

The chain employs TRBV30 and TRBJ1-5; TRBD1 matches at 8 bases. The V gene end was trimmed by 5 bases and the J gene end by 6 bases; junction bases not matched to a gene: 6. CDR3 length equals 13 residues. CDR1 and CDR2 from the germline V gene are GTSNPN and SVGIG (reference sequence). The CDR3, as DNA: TGTGCCTGGTCGGCGACAGGGGTTCAGCCCCAGCATTTT. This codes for CAWSATGVQPQHF.

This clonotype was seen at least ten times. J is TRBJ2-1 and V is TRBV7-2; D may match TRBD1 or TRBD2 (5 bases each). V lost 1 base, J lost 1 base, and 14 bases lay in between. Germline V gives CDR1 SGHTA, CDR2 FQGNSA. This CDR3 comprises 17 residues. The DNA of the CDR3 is TGTGCCAGCAGCTTAGGGCTGAGGGGCCCTTCCTACAATGAGCAGTTCTTC. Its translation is CASSLGLRGPSYNEQFF.

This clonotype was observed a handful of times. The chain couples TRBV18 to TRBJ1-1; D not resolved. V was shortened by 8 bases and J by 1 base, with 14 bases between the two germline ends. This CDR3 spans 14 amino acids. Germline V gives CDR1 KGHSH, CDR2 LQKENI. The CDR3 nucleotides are TGTGCCAGCCGCTACTATTACACGAACACTGAAGCTTTCTTT. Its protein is CASRYYYTNTEAFF.

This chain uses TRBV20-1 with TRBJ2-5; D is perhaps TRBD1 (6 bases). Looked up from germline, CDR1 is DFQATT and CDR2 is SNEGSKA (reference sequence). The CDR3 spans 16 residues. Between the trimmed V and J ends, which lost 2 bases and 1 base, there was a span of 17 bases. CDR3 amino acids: CSARSWNRAVQETQYF. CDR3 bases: TGCAGTGCTAGAAGTTGGAACAGGGCGGTCCAAGAGACCCAGTACTTC.